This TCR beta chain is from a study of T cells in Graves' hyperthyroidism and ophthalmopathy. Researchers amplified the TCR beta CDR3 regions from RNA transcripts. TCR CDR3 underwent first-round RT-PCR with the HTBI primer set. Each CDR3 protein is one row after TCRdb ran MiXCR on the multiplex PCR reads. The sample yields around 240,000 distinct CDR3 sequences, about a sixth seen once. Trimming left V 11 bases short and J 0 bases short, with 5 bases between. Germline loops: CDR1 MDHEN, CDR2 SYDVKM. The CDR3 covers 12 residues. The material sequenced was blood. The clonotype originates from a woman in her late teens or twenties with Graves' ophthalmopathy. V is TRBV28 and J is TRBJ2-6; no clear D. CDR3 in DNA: TGTGCCGTTCACTCTGGGGCCAACGTCCTGACTTTC. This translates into CAVHSGANVLTF.